This is a list of T cell receptor beta chains from one sample in a study of CD8+ T cells in alopecia areata. TCRdb's copy holds only in-frame clones and misses some; the assay was immunoSEQ multiplex PCR. Seen here are roughly 190,000 clones, around 64% observed once, and the top ten hold under 1.5%. Specimen: CD4+ T cells sorted from blood, collected around week 49, from a patient treated with tofacitinib. The receptors here all came from a human donor with alopecia areata. Each CDR3 is given with its conserved first and last residue. Each record gives: clone size, D gene, V gene, J gene, CDR3 DNA, CDR3 protein. The D gene is left open where the match is weak. Size tells how often a clone was seen (once, few, many) or the class of an expanded clone, and some rows leave it out.

.	.	TRBV27	TRBJ1-2	TGTGCCAGCAGTTTAAGTTCCGGACAGCACTATGGCTACACCTTC	CASSLSSGQHYGYTF
.	.	TRBV7-2	TRBJ1-2	TGTGCCAGCAGCTTACGGGGGATAGATGGCTACACCTTC	CASSLRGIDGYTF
few	.	TRBV7-2	TRBJ2-5	TGTGCCAGCACCCCGGGCATAGGGGCGGAGACCCAGTACTTC	CASTPGIGAETQYF
.	.	TRBV19	TRBJ1-5	TGTGCCAGTAATGGGGTGGGCAATCAGCCCCAGCATTTT	CASNGVGNQPQHF
.	.	TRBV2	TRBJ1-1	TGTGCCAGCACCGGTGGTGGCACTGAAGCTTTCTTT	CASTGGGTEAFF
.	.	TRBV29-1	TRBJ1-1	TGCAGCGTTGAGGGCAGTAACACTGAAGCTTTCTTT	CSVEGSNTEAFF
.	.	TRBV30	TRBJ2-5	TGTGCCTGGACGGGGGGCCTACAAGAGACCCAGTACTTC	CAWTGGLQETQYF
.	.	TRBV4-3	TRBJ1-1	TGCGCCAGCAGCCAAGGGACGCCCAGAAATTCGAACACTGAAGCTTTCTTT	CASSQGTPRNSNTEAFF
few	TRBD2	TRBV7-9	TRBJ2-3	TGTGCCAGCAGCCACGGGACTAGCGGGGGGAGAGTGACGCAGTATTTT	CASSHGTSGGRVTQYF
.	.	TRBV2	TRBJ1-5	TGTGCCAGCAGTGAGGCGGAATCCAGCAATCAGCCCCAGCATTTT	CASSEAESSNQPQHF
few	.	TRBV18	TRBJ1-1	TGTGCCAGCTCAAGCGATTGGGGGACTGAAGCTTTCTTT	CASSSDWGTEAFF
.	TRBD1	TRBV5-6	TRBJ2-7	TGTGCCAGCAGCTGGGGACCGGACAGGGCCTACGAGCAGTACTTC	CASSWGPDRAYEQYF
.	TRBD1	TRBV30	TRBJ1-2	TGTGCCTGGAGTGGGACAGGGATCGTCTATGGCTACACCTTC	CAWSGTGIVYGYTF
.	.	TRBV29-1	TRBJ2-7	TGCAGCGTTGTTGGGGTCTTCTCCTACGAGCAGTACTTC	CSVVGVFSYEQYF
once	TRBD1	TRBV2	TRBJ2-4	TGTGCCAGCAGGGGACAGGGCCCGGGGGACATTCAGTACTTC	CASRGQGPGDIQYF
few	.	TRBV7-2	TRBJ1-1	TGTGCCAGCAGCTTAACTGGGACAAGCACTGAAGCTTTCTTT	CASSLTGTSTEAFF
few	TRBD1	TRBV5-6	TRBJ2-3	TGTGCCAGCAGCTCAGACAGGGTTCCGTATTTT	CASSSDRVPYF
.	TRBD2	TRBV30	TRBJ2-3	TGTGCCTGGAGTGTCCCGGGACTAGCGGGCACAGATACGCAGTATTTT	CAWSVPGLAGTDTQYF
.	TRBD1	TRBV7-2	TRBJ1-1	TGTGCCAGCAGCCAGGACAGGGCCACTGAAGCTTTCTTT	CASSQDRATEAFF
.	.	TRBV30	TRBJ2-7	TGTGCCTGGAGTAGAGCACAGGGAACACACGAGCAGTACTTC	CAWSRAQGTHEQYF
.	TRBD1	TRBV27	TRBJ1-1	TGTGCCAGCAGACGACAGGGAGGAGGTACTGAAGCTTTCTTT	CASRRQGGGTEAFF
.	.	TRBV4-3	TRBJ1-2	TGCGCCAGCAGCCAAGAGGATAGTGAGGGTTATGGCTACACCTTC	CASSQEDSEGYGYTF
.	.	TRBV5-1	TRBJ1-6	TGCGCCAGCCGACAGGACAACCATAATTCACCCCTCCACTTT	CASRQDNHNSPLHF
few	.	TRBV13	TRBJ2-4	TGTGCCAGCAGCTTTGCATTTGCCAAAAACATTCAGTACTTC	CASSFAFAKNIQYF
.	TRBD1	TRBV5-1	TRBJ1-3	TGCGCCAGCAGCTCAGGACAGGCTGGAAACACCATATATTTT	CASSSGQAGNTIYF
once	.	TRBV7-2	TRBJ2-5	TGTGCCAGCAGCTTCGACGCTGGGGTCGAGACCCAGTACTTC	CASSFDAGVETQYF
.	TRBD2	TRBV5-1	TRBJ2-5	TGCGCCAGCAGCGACGGACTAGCGGATGTAGGCCAAGAGACCCAGTACTTC	CASSDGLADVGQETQYF
.	.	TRBV7-3	TRBJ1-1	TGTGCCAGCAGTCCAAGGGTAAACACTGAAGCTTTCTTT	CASSPRVNTEAFF